This T cell receptor (beta chain) was found in a study of vaccination and CD4 T cells after COVID-19. Study details: In the convalescent group, nasal swab PCR was SARS-CoV-2 positive; roughly 9 cases were mild and one severe. The convalescent population consisted of six males and four females, two of whom were of Hispanic ethnicity. Samples after vaccination came a median around 70 days past dose two, ranging 14 to 241.

Trimming removed 5 bases at V and 4 bases at J, with 5 bases between. CDR3 length: 12 residues. Germline V CDR1 and CDR2: WNHNN, SYGVQD (reference sequence). At the Johns Hopkins FTIC core, DNA taken from cultured CD4+ T cells was sequenced by way of the Oncomine TCR Beta short-read assay. MiXCR, run by TCRdb on the PCR reads, gives a single entry per CDR3 protein. Of some 3,500 distinct CDR3 sequences in the sample, approximately 15% were seen once. Indicated treatment: approximately 10-day PBMC culture with coronavirus spike peptide pools or control peptides (ViraFEST assay). Regarding this clonotype: Antigen specificity is unknown. A much larger clone lies a single base off, so this may be a read error.

This receptor was taken from a human donor who had recovered from COVID-19. The V call is TRBV10-1, the J call TRBJ2-2; D is unclear. The sample taken for sequencing was CD4+ T cells from blood, cultured in vitro. CDR3 nucleotide sequence: TGCGCCAGCAGTAGAGGCACCGGGGAGCTGTTTTTT. It specifies CASSRGTGELFF.